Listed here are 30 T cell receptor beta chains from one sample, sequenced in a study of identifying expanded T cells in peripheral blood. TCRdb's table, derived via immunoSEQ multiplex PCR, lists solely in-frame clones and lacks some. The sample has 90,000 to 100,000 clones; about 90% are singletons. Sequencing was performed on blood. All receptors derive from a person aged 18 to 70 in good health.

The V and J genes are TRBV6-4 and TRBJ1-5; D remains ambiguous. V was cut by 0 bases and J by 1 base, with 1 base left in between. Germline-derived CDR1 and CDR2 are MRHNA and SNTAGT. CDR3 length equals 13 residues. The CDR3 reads CASSDSSNQPQHF. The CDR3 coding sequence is TGTGCCAGCAGTGACTCAAGCAATCAGCCCCAGCATTTT.

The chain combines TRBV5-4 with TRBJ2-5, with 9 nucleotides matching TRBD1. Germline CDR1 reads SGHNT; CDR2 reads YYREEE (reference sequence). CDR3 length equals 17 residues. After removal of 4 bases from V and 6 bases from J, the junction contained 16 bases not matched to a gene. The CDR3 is CASSTTSGGQGRQTQYF. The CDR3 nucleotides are TGTGCCAGCAGCACAACCTCTGGGGGACAGGGAAGGCAGACCCAGTACTTC. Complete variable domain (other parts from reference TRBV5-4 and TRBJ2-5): ETGVTQSPTHLIKTRGQQVTLRCSSQSGHNTVSWYQQALGQGPQFIFQYYREEENGRGNFPPRFSGLQFPNYSSELNVNALELDDSALYLCASSTTSGGQGRQTQYFGPGTRLLVL.

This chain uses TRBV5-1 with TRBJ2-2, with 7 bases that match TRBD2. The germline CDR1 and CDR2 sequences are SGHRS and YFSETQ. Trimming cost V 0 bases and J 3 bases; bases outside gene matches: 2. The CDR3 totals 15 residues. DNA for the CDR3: TGCGCCAGCAGCTTGGCGGCGGGAGACACCGGGGAGCTGTTTTTT. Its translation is CASSLAAGDTGELFF.

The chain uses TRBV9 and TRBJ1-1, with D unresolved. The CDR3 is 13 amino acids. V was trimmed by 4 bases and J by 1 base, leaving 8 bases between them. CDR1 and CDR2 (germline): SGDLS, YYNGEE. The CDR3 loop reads CASSLTENTEAFF. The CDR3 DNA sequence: TGTGCCAGCAGCCTAACAGAGAACACTGAAGCTTTCTTT.

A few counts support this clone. The chain's CDR3 is CASEPGQGGQPQHF. The CDR3 DNA follows: TGTGCCAGCGAGCCGGGACAGGGGGGCCAGCCCCAGCATTTT. V and J are TRBV6-1 and TRBJ1-5, with TRBD1 matching over 11 bases. The V gene's germline CDR1 is MNHNS and CDR2 SASEGT. The V segment lost 8 bases and the J segment 7 bases; nucleotides outside the gene matches: 7. There are 14 residues in the CDR3.

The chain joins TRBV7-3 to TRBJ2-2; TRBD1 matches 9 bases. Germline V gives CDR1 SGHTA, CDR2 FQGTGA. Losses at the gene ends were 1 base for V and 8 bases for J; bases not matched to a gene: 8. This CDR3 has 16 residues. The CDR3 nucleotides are TGTGCCAGCAGCTTAATGGGACAGGGATTCGCGGGGGAGCTGTTTTTT. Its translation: CASSLMGQGFAGELFF. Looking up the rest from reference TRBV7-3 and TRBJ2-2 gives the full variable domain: GAGVSQTPSNKVTEKGKYVELRCDPISGHTALYWYRQSLGQGPEFLIYFQGTGAADDSGLPNDRFFAVRPEGSVSTLKIQRTERGDSAVYLCASSLMGQGFAGELFFGEGSRLTVL.

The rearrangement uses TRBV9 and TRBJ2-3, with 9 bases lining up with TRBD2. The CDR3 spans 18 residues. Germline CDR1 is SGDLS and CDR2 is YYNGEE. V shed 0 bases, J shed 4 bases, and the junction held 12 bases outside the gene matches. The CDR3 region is CASSVGVMLVAGADTQYF. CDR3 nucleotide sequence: TGTGCCAGCAGCGTAGGCGTGATGTTAGTAGCGGGAGCAGATACGCAGTATTTT.

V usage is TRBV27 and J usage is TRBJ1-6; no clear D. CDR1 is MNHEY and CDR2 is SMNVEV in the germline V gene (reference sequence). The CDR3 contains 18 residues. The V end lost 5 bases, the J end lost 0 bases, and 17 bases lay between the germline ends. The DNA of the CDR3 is TGTGCCAGCAGTCCCTCGCCCCACCAAAGCTCCTATAATTCACCCCTCCACTTT. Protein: CASSPSPHQSSYNSPLHF.

The CDR3 DNA sequence: TGCGCCAGCAGCTTGGGGCTAGCGGGGGACAATGAGCAGTTCTTC. Translated, it gives CASSLGLAGDNEQFF. The chain joins TRBV5-1 to TRBJ2-1; 10 nucleotides align to TRBD2. V lost 0 bases, J lost 5 bases, and 2 bases stayed unmatched. The germline gives CDR1 SGHRS, CDR2 YFSETQ. The CDR3 runs 15 residues.

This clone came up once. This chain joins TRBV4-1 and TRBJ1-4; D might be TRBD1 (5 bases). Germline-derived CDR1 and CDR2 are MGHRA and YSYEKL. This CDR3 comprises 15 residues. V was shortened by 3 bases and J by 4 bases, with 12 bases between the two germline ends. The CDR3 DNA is TGCGCCAGCAGCCACCCCGGGGGAAATAATGAAAAACTGTTTTTT. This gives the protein CASSHPGGNNEKLFF.

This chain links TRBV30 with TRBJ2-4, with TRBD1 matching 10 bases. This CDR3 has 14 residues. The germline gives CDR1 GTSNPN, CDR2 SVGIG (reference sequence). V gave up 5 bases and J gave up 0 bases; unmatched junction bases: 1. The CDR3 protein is CAWGTGVAKNIQYF. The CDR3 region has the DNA TGTGCCTGGGGGACAGGGGTAGCCAAAAACATTCAGTACTTC.

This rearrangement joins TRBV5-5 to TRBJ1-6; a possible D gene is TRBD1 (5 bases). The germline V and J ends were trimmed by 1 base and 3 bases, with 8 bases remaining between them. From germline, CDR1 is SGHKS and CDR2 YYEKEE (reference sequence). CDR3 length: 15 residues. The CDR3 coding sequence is TGTGCCAGCAGCTTGAACAGGCTCTATAATTCACCCCTCCACTTT. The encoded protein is CASSLNRLYNSPLHF.

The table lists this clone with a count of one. CDR3 protein: CASSNLLGPTEAFF. The CDR3 DNA follows: TGTGCCAGCAGCAACTTATTGGGACCCACTGAAGCTTTCTTT. The chain combines TRBV21-1 with TRBJ1-1. TRBV21-1 is a recognized pseudogene. The CDR3 covers 14 residues.

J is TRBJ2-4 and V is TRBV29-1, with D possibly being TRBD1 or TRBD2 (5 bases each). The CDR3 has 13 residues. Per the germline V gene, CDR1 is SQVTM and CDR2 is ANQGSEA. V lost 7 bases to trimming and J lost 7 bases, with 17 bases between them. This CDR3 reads CSAEDTSGNIQYF. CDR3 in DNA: TGCAGCGCAGAGGACACGTCGGGGAACATTCAGTACTTC.

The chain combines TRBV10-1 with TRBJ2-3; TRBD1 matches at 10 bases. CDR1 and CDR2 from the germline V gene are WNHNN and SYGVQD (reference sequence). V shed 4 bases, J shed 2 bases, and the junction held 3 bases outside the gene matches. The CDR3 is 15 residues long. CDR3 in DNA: TGCGCCAGCAGTGCCGGGACAGGGGACACAGATACGCAGTATTTT. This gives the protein CASSAGTGDTDTQYF.

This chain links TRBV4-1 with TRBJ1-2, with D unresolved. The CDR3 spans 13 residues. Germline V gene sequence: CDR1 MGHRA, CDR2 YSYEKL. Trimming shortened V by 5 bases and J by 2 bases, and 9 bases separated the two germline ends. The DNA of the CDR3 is TGCGCCAGCAGCAGAGACGGAAACTATGGCTACACCTTC. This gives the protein CASSRDGNYGYTF.

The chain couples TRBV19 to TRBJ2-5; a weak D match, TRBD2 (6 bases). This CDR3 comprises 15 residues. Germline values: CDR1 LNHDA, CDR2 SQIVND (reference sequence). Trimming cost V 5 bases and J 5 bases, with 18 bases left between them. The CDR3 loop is CASSSWTIRGETQYF. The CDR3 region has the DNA TGTGCCAGTAGTTCCTGGACCATACGGGGGGAGACCCAGTACTTC.

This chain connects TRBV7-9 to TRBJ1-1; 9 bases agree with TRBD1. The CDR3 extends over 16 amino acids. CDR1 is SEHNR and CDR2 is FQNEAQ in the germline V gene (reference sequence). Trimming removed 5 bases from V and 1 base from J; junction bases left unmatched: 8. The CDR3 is CASSPTRQGGNTEAFF. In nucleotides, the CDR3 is TGTGCCAGCAGCCCGACCCGACAGGGGGGGAACACTGAAGCTTTCTTT.

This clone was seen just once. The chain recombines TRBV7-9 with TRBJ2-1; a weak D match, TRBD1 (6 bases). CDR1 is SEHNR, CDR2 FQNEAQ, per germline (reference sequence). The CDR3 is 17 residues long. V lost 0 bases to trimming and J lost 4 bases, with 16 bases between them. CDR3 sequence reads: CASSLATYRVGYNEQFF. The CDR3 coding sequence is TGTGCCAGCAGCTTAGCAACTTACAGGGTGGGGTACAATGAGCAGTTCTTC.

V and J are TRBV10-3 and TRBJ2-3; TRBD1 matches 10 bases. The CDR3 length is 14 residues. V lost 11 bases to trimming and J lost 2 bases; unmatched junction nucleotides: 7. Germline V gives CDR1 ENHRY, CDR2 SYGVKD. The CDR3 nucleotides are TGTGCCGCACGACAGGGGGCAAACACAGATACGCAGTATTTT. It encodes CAARQGANTDTQYF.

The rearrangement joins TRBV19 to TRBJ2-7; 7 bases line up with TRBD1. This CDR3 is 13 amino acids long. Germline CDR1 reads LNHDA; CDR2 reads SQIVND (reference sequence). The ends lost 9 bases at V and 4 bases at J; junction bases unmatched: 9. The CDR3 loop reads CASRRQGSYEQYF. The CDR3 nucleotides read TGTGCCAGCCGTCGACAGGGTTCGTACGAGCAGTACTTC.

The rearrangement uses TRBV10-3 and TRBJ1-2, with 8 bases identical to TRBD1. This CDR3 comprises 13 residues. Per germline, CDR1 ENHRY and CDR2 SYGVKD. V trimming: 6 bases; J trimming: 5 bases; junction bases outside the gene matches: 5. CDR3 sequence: CAIRTGGDYGYTF. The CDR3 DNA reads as TGTGCCATCAGAACAGGGGGGGATTATGGCTACACCTTC.

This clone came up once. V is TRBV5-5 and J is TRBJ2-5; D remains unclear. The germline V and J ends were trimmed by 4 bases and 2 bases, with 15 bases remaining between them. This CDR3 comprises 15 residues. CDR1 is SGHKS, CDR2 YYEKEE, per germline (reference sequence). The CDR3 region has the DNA TGTGCCAGCAGCCCCCTGACGGCCACTCAAGAGACCCAGTACTTC. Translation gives CASSPLTATQETQYF.

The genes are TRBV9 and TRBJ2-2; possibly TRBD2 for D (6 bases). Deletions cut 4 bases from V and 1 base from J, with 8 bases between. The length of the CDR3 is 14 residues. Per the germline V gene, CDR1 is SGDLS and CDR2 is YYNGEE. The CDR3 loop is CASSLGLNTGELFF. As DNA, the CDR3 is TGTGCCAGCAGCTTGGGACTGAACACCGGGGAGCTGTTTTTT.

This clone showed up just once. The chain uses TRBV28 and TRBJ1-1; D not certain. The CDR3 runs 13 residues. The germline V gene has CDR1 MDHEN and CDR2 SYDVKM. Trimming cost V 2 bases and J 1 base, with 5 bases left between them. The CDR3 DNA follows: TGTGCCAGCAGTTTACCCGCGAACACTGAAGCTTTCTTT. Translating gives CASSLPANTEAFF.

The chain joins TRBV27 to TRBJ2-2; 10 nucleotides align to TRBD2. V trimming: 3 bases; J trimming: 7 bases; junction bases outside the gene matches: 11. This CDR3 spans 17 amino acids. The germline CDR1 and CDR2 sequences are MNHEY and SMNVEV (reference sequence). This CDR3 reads CASSFGASGGFVGELFF. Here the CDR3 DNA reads TGTGCCAGCAGTTTCGGGGCTAGCGGGGGATTTGTCGGGGAGCTGTTTTTT.

The CDR3 DNA reads TGTGCCTGGAGTGTAGGAGGCCGGGGTTACGAGCAGTACTTC. This codes for CAWSVGGRGYEQYF. V gene TRBV30 combines with J gene TRBJ2-7; perhaps TRBD2 as D (5 bases). V was cut by 0 bases and J by 4 bases, with 13 bases left in between. Germline lookup yields CDR1 GTSNPN and CDR2 SVGIG (reference sequence). There are 14 residues in the CDR3.

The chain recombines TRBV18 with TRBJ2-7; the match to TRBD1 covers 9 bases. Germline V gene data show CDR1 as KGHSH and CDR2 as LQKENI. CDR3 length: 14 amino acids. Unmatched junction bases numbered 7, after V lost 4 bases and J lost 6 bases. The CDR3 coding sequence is TGTGCCAGCTCACTGGGGACAGGGAAACGCGAGCAGTACTTC. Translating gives CASSLGTGKREQYF.

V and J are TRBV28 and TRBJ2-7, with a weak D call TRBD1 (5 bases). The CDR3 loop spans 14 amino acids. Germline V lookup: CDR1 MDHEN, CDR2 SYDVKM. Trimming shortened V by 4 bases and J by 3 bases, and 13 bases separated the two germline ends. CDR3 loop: CASSSFDRYYEQYF. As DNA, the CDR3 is TGTGCCAGCAGTTCATTTGACAGATACTACGAGCAGTACTTC.

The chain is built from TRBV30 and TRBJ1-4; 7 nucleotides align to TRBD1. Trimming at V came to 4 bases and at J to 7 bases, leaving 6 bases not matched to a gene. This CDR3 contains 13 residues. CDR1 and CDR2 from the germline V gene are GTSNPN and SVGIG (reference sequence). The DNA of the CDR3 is TGTGCCTGGACCCAGGGGGAAGGTGAAAAACTGTTTTTT. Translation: CAWTQGEGEKLFF.